This TCR beta chain was obtained from a study of T cells in Graves' hyperthyroidism and ophthalmopathy. The PBMCs had their origin in roughly 9.8 ml of fresh peripheral blood. The investigators amplified TCR beta CDR3 regions from RNA transcripts. With the HTBI primer set, the TCR CDR3 went through a first round of RT-PCR. TCRdb used MiXCR to reprocess the multiplex PCR reads, holding one entry per CDR3 protein. The data hold about half a million distinct CDR3 sequences, with about 20% observed a single time. There are a few counts of this clonotype. The CDR3 runs 17 residues. The germline CDR1 and CDR2 sequences are ENHRY and SYGVKD. Trimming removed 6 bases from V and 5 bases from J; junction bases left unmatched: 11.

The receptor's source is a woman in her seventies with Graves' ophthalmopathy. Sequencing was carried out using blood. The chain carries TRBV10-3 and TRBJ2-7, with 15 bases aligning to TRBD2. The CDR3 nucleotides are TGTGCCATCAGCGCATCCAGGACTAGCGGGAGGGTAAACGAGCAGTACTTC. This gives the protein CAISASRTSGRVNEQYF.